This T cell receptor beta chain was retrieved from a study of Graves' ophthalmopathy and Graves' hyperthyroidism. Across the study: Ahead of any treatment, peripheral blood was obtained at the initial diagnosis. Findings and caveats of the study: At 60% to 71% sensitivity and 72.22% specificity, the model predicted progression of the ophthalmopathy.

RNA transcripts served as template for amplifying TCR beta CDR3 sequences. Scientists carried out first-round RT-PCR using HTBI primers and then a second-round multiplex PCR. Each CDR3 protein is one row after TCRdb ran MiXCR on the multiplex PCR reads. The sample carries roughly 170,000 distinct CDR3 sequences, 30% to 45% recorded once. There are 16 residues in the CDR3. The J segment lost 2 bases and the V segment lost 3 bases, leaving 7 bases of the junction unmatched. Comments on this clonotype: What it binds is not known.

The starting material, approximately 9.7 ml of fresh peripheral blood, provided the PBMCs. The clonotype originates from a man aged 25-45 years with Graves' ophthalmopathy. The V call is TRBV12-3 or TRBV12-4, the J call TRBJ1-1; 9 nucleotides agree with TRBD1. Material for sequencing was peripheral blood. The CDR3 region is CASSFLEGQGNTEAFF. DNA for the CDR3: TGTGCCAGCAGTTTCTTAGAGGGACAGGGCAACACTGAAGCTTTCTTT.